One sample yielded the 31 T cell receptor beta chains listed below, sequenced in a study of T cells in Graves' hyperthyroidism and ophthalmopathy. Regions amplified from RNA transcripts were the TCR beta CDR3 regions. In the first-round RT-PCR of the TCR CDR3, the HTBI primer set was used. TCRdb reanalysed the multiplex PCR reads using MiXCR and keeps one entry per CDR3 protein. Of 250,000 to 350,000 distinct CDR3 sequences listed, around 16% are singletons. What was sequenced was blood. These receptors were taken from a young man with Graves' hyperthyroidism.

Only a few counts were recorded for this clonotype. The CDR3 DNA follows: TGTGCCAGCAGTTACTTCGGCGAACCTAACTATGGCTACACCTTC. It specifies CASSYFGEPNYGYTF. The rearrangement joins TRBV6-5 to TRBJ1-2, with D unresolved. V was cut by 1 base and J by 0 bases, with 9 bases left in between. Germline V gives CDR1 MNHEY, CDR2 SVGAGI. The CDR3 contains 15 residues.

Many counts were recorded for this clonotype. The chain has TRBV24-1 and TRBJ1-4; D remains unclear. Germline V gene data show CDR1 as KGHDR and CDR2 as SFDVKD. Deletions cut 4 bases from V and 0 bases from J, with 2 bases between. The CDR3 is 13 amino acids. The CDR3 bases are TGTGCCACCAGTGACCCAACTAATGAAAAACTGTTTTTT. As protein: CATSDPTNEKLFF.

This chain joins TRBV30 and TRBJ1-3; D is possibly TRBD1 (5 bases). V was clipped by 0 bases and J by 4 bases, with 10 bases between them. Germline V CDR1 and CDR2: GTSNPN, SVGIG (reference sequence). This CDR3 region has 14 residues. The CDR3 protein is CAWSVQTGGNTIYF. CDR3 coding DNA: TGTGCCTGGAGTGTACAAACAGGAGGAAACACCATATATTTT.

This clonotype was picked up a small number of times. The chain links TRBV5-4 to TRBJ1-5; the D is unclear. Germline CDR1 and CDR2: SGHNT and YYREEE (reference sequence). The CDR3 loop spans 13 amino acids. Trimming took 0 bases from V and 6 from J, leaving 7 bases between them. Here the CDR3 reads CASSLDESQPQHF. The CDR3 nucleotides are TGTGCCAGCAGCTTGGACGAGAGTCAGCCCCAGCATTTT.

The chain is built from TRBV6-5 and TRBJ1-2, with 9 bases aligning to TRBD1. V was pared by 7 bases and J by 7 bases, with 13 bases of the junction left unmatched. CDR3 length equals 15 residues. The V gene's germline CDR1 is MNHEY and CDR2 SVGAGI. The CDR3 DNA is TGTGCCAGCACTTCCCTCTGGGGACAGGGTCTTGGCTACACCTTC. Translation: CASTSLWGQGLGYTF.

This clonotype was seen repeatedly, ten times or more. The chain combines TRBV12-3 or TRBV12-4 with TRBJ1-2, with 9 nucleotides matching TRBD1. J was trimmed by 8 bases and V by 3 bases; bases with no gene match: 13. There are 16 residues in the CDR3. CDR3 sequence (DNA): TGTGCCAGCAGTTTGAAGGGACAGGGAGGTTTCGGGGGCTACACCTTC. Encoded protein: CASSLKGQGGFGGYTF.

The chain employs TRBV2 and TRBJ1-3; D not certain. The CDR3 extends over 15 amino acids. Deletions cut 2 bases from V and 0 bases from J, with 8 bases between. CDR1 SNHLY and CDR2 FYNNEI come from the germline V gene. The CDR3 DNA follows: TGTGCCAGCAGTGAATCGAGGGCCTCTGGAAACACCATATATTTT. This gives the protein CASSESRASGNTIYF.

This clonotype has ten or more counts. The chain employs TRBV11-2 and TRBJ1-2, with TRBD1 as a possible D gene (5 bases). This CDR3 spans 14 amino acids. From germline, CDR1 is SGHAT and CDR2 FQNNGV. V gave up 6 bases and J gave up 1 base, with 12 bases separating them. CDR3: CASSPFQGNYGYTF. The CDR3 DNA sequence: TGTGCCAGCAGTCCTTTCCAGGGTAACTATGGCTACACCTTC.

This clonotype was recorded at least ten times. The genes are TRBV13 and TRBJ1-4; 9 bases map to TRBD1. Germline lookup yields CDR1 PRHDT and CDR2 FYEKMQ (reference sequence). The V gene end was trimmed by 5 bases and the J gene end by 8 bases; junction bases not matched to a gene: 6. CDR3 length: 14 amino acids. The DNA for the CDR3 is TGTGCCAGCAGCCGGAGACAGGGGGAGGAAAAACTGTTTTTT. As protein: CASSRRQGEEKLFF. The full variable domain, rest sourced from reference TRBV13 and TRBJ1-4, is AAGVIQSPRHLIKEKRETATLKCYPIPRHDTVYWYQQGPGQDPQFLISFYEKMQSDKGSIPDRFSAQQFSDYHSELNMSSLELGDSALYFCASSRRQGEEKLFFGSGTQLSVL.

This chain connects TRBV5-1 to TRBJ1-4, with a weak D call TRBD1 (5 bases). Germline V gene sequence: CDR1 SGHRS, CDR2 YFSETQ. This CDR3 comprises 15 residues. The V end was cut by 4 bases, the J end by 6 bases, with 16 bases between. The CDR3 here is CASSLTWGSDEKLFF. The DNA for the CDR3 is TGCGCCAGCAGCCTTACTTGGGGCTCCGATGAAAAACTGTTTTTT. Variable domain in full (rest from reference TRBV5-1 and TRBJ1-4): KAGVTQTPRYLIKTRGQQVTLSCSPISGHRSVSWYQQTPGQGLQFLFEYFSETQRNKGNFPGRFSGRQFSNSRSEMNVSTLELGDSALYLCASSLTWGSDEKLFFGSGTQLSVL.

This clonotype was counted ten times or more. The chain recombines TRBV5-1 with TRBJ2-1; D call uncertain. The CDR3 totals 14 residues. The V and J ends lost 1 base and 4 bases respectively, with 9 bases between them. Germline CDR1 SGHRS, CDR2 YFSETQ. In DNA form, the CDR3 reads TGCGCCAGCAGCTTGAGGTTGAGGTACAATGAGCAGTTCTTC. Its translation is CASSLRLRYNEQFF.

This clonotype was seen a few times. This chain uses TRBV29-1 with TRBJ2-1; 9 nucleotides agree with TRBD1. This CDR3 is built from 14 residues. Germline-derived CDR1 and CDR2 are SQVTM and ANQGSEA. The junction had 12 bases not matched to a gene; V was cut back by 5 bases and J by 10 bases. CDR3 protein: CSVPRDRASGEQFF. CDR3 DNA: TGCAGCGTTCCCCGGGACAGGGCTTCGGGGGAGCAGTTCTTC.

Many counts were recorded for this clonotype. The rearrangement uses TRBV12-3 or TRBV12-4 and TRBJ1-2; 9 bases line up with TRBD1. The CDR3 is 13 amino acids. J lost 8 bases, V lost 6 bases, and 7 bases had no gene match. CDR3 in DNA: TGTGCCAGCAGGTTACAGGGGGCACGAGGCTACACCTTC. This encodes CASRLQGARGYTF.

This clonotype has more than one count but fewer than ten. The J gene is TRBJ2-2, the V gene TRBV18, with 8 positions matching TRBD1. The length of the CDR3 is 16 residues. The junction had 7 bases not matched to a gene; V was cut back by 3 bases and J by 4 bases. Germline lookup yields CDR1 KGHSH and CDR2 LQKENI. The CDR3, as DNA: TGTGCCAGCTCACCCTTGACAGGGGAGGCCACCGGGGAGCTGTTTTTT. As protein: CASSPLTGEATGELFF.

A few counts support this clonotype. V and J are TRBV14 and TRBJ1-4; D is possibly TRBD1 (6 bases). The V end lost 4 bases, the J end lost 7 bases, and 22 bases lay between the germline ends. Germline V CDR1 and CDR2: SGHDN, FVKESK. This CDR3 region has 17 residues. CDR3 loop: CASSPWEGGKEGEKLFF. Here the CDR3 DNA reads TGTGCCAGCAGCCCCTGGGAGGGGGGCAAAGAGGGTGAAAAACTGTTTTTT.

V and J are TRBV7-2 and TRBJ2-5; D possibly corresponds to TRBD2 (6 bases). This CDR3 is built from 15 residues. CDR1 SGHTA and CDR2 FQGNSA come from the germline V gene. The germline V and J ends were trimmed by 3 bases and 4 bases, with 15 bases remaining between them. Here the CDR3 reads CASSLLGGTGETQYF. CDR3 coding DNA: TGTGCCAGCAGCTTGCTCGGCGGGACGGGAGAGACCCAGTACTTC.

A remark on this clonotype: A read error may explain this, as a much larger clone is one base away. This chain uses TRBV5-1 with TRBJ2-3; 16 positions agree with TRBD2. Germline CDR1 and CDR2: SGHRS and YFSETQ. Trimming took 7 bases from V and 6 from J; bases not matched to a gene: 8. This CDR3 has 16 amino acids. As DNA, the CDR3 is TGCGCCAGCCCGGGACTAGCGGGAGGGCCGGCGGATACGCAGTATTTT. It is translated as CASPGLAGGPADTQYF.

This clonotype was counted between two and nine times. The gene calls are TRBV14 and TRBJ1-2; D is perhaps TRBD1 (5 bases). The ends were cut back, 4 bases at V and 8 bases at J, with 26 bases in the middle. CDR1 and CDR2 (germline): SGHDN, FVKESK. This CDR3 comprises 17 residues. CDR3 sequence (DNA): TGTGCCAGCAGCCGCGCTGGTCGGGACGGAACTGGGATGGGCTACACCTTC. Translated: CASSRAGRDGTGMGYTF.

This clonotype was recorded many times. The chain recombines TRBV5-1 with TRBJ2-7; TRBD1 might be the D (5 bases). V was cut by 1 base and J by 3 bases, with 17 bases left in between. The CDR3 runs to 16 residues. Germline loops: CDR1 SGHRS, CDR2 YFSETQ. The DNA of the CDR3 is TGCGCCAGCAGCTTGACCCTGATGAGCAGGGTCTACGAGCAGTACTTC. It translates to CASSLTLMSRVYEQYF.

In this sample, this clonotype turned up many times. The rearrangement uses TRBV12-3 or TRBV12-4 and TRBJ1-1; D is undetermined. CDR3 size: 13 residues. V gave up 2 bases and J gave up 9 bases, with 13 bases separating them. The CDR3 DNA is TGTGCCAGCAGTTTAATACAAGCACGGAAAGCTTTCTTT. Its translation: CASSLIQARKAFF.

There are a few counts of this clonotype. The chain is built from TRBV10-3 and TRBJ2-7, with 7 bases lining up with TRBD2. V shed 3 bases and J 5 bases; nucleotides not matched to a gene: 10. The CDR3 consists of 15 residues. Germline V gene data show CDR1 as ENHRY and CDR2 as SYGVKD. The chain's CDR3 is CAISDAGVDGHEQYF. CDR3 DNA sequence: TGTGCCATCAGTGATGCGGGGGTTGATGGGCACGAGCAGTACTTC.

The V call is TRBV14, the J call TRBJ2-3, with a weak D call TRBD2 (6 bases). Per germline, CDR1 SGHDN and CDR2 FVKESK. Trimming stripped 2 bases from V and 3 bases from J, with 15 bases between. The CDR3 is 16 residues long. The CDR3 region has the DNA TGTGCCAGCAGCCAAACTTTCGGGGGAGTGACAGATACGCAGTATTTT. Its translation: CASSQTFGGVTDTQYF.

This clonotype was picked up a small number of times. This chain joins TRBV6-2 or TRBV6-3 and TRBJ2-1; D is ambiguous. Germline CDR1 MNHEY, CDR2 SVGEGT. CDR3 size: 13 residues. Deletions cut 2 bases from V and 7 bases from J, with 9 bases between. The CDR3 sequence: CASSYGKGNEQFF. The CDR3 bases are TGTGCCAGCAGTTACGGGAAGGGAAATGAGCAGTTCTTC.

Many counts were recorded for this clonotype. The chain is built from TRBV6-6 and TRBJ1-5; no definite D call. The germline V gene encodes CDR1 MNHNY and CDR2 SVGAGI (reference sequence). The V gene lost 0 bases and the J gene lost 0 bases, with 3 bases spanning the gap. The CDR3 runs to 14 residues. DNA for the CDR3: TGTGCCAGCAGTTACTCGCATAGCAATCAGCCCCAGCATTTT. This codes for CASSYSHSNQPQHF.

On this clonotype: This may be a read error, as it is one base from a much larger clone. The rearrangement links TRBV2 to TRBJ2-3, with 8 bases that match TRBD2. Germline loops: CDR1 SNHLY, CDR2 FYNNEI. CDR3 length: 14 residues. With V trimmed by 7 bases and J by 10 bases, 13 bases remained unmatched. CDR3 loop: CASTPNGLANPQYF. The CDR3, as DNA: TGTGCCAGCACCCCGAACGGACTAGCCAATCCGCAGTATTTT.

In this sample, this clonotype turned up a few times. V and J are TRBV29-1 and TRBJ1-2; possibly TRBD1 for D (5 bases). V gave up 3 bases and J gave up 8 bases, with 13 bases separating them. Germline V gene lookup returns CDR1 SQVTM and CDR2 ANQGSEA. The CDR3 totals 12 residues. The CDR3, as DNA: TGCAGCGTTGATCAGGGAAGTAGCGGCTACACCTTC. This gives the protein CSVDQGSSGYTF.

The genes are TRBV4-1 and TRBJ2-2; D unclear. Deletions cut 1 base from V and 8 bases from J, with 11 bases between. Germline V CDR1 and CDR2: MGHRA, YSYEKL. CDR3 size: 14 residues. The CDR3 sequence: CASSQGPPVGELFF. The CDR3 nucleotides read TGCGCCAGCAGCCAAGGGCCGCCCGTGGGGGAGCTGTTTTTT.

This clonotype was picked up many times. The V gene is TRBV11-2, the J gene TRBJ2-2, with 7 bases lining up with TRBD2. Unmatched junction bases numbered 7, after V lost 3 bases and J lost 6 bases. Germline loops: CDR1 SGHAT, CDR2 FQNNGV. This CDR3 contains 15 residues. The CDR3 bases are TGTGCCAGCAGCTTTGGTAGCGGGTCGGCCGGGGAGCTGTTTTTT. It specifies CASSFGSGSAGELFF.

This clonotype was seen at least ten times. This rearrangement joins TRBV24-1 to TRBJ2-1, with D possibly being TRBD2 (6 bases). Germline CDR1 and CDR2: KGHDR and SFDVKD. CDR3 size: 13 residues. V was clipped by 10 bases and J by 2 bases, with 11 bases between them. The CDR3 sequence is CATGTFPYNEQFF. In DNA, the CDR3 is TGTGCCACGGGGACTTTCCCCTACAATGAGCAGTTCTTC.

This clonotype was seen a few times. This rearrangement joins TRBV12-3 or TRBV12-4 to TRBJ2-5, with TRBD2 matching 7 bases. This CDR3 comprises 15 residues. The V gene end was trimmed by 7 bases and the J gene end by 2 bases; junction bases not matched to a gene: 10. CDR3 DNA sequence: TGTGCCAGCACCCCCCAGCGGGATTCACAAGAGACCCAGTACTTC. Translation gives CASTPQRDSQETQYF.

There are many counts of this clonotype. V is TRBV5-1 and J is TRBJ2-7, with no clear D. The germline CDR1 and CDR2 sequences are SGHRS and YFSETQ. This CDR3 is built from 14 residues. Trimming cost V 6 bases and J 1 base, with 14 bases left between them. CDR3 sequence: CASTPDSTSYEQYF. In nucleotides, the CDR3 is TGCGCCAGCACCCCTGACTCCACTTCCTACGAGCAGTACTTC. Full variable domain (outside the CDR3, taken from reference TRBV5-1 and TRBJ2-7): KAGVTQTPRYLIKTRGQQVTLSCSPISGHRSVSWYQQTPGQGLQFLFEYFSETQRNKGNFPGRFSGRQFSNSRSEMNVSTLELGDSALYLCASTPDSTSYEQYFGPGTRLTVT.